This T cell receptor beta chain stems from a study of glioma-infiltrating T cells after dendritic cell vaccination listed by TCRdb under 2016. Concerning the study at large: The cohort included some 15 glioblastoma patients drawn from Phase I and II dendritic cell vaccination trials, of whom 9 were newly diagnosed and 6 had recurrent disease. Three intradermal dendritic cell vaccine injections were administered to patients at biweekly intervals in the arm below the axilla. In glioblastoma patients vaccinated with dendritic cells, deep sequencing of TCR beta CDR3 regions served to measure the amount of tumor-infiltrating lymphocytes and to compare repertoires between tumor and blood. Survival after dendritic cell vaccination was correlated with TCR sequencing metrics, such as TIL content and the overlap between tumor and blood repertoires. The vaccine consisted of monocyte-derived dendritic cells cultured about 7 days with IL-4 and GM-CSF, then pulsed overnight with autologous tumor lysate. Between the early 2000s and the early 2010s, the patients were given dendritic cell vaccination pulsed with autologous tumor lysate.

As to this clone: Its antigen is unknown. Base-call qualities are not available, and no considerably larger clone is one nucleotide away.

Relative to germline, V is missing 5 bases and J is missing 6 bases, with 5 bases of the junction outside any gene match. The CDR3 numbers 13 residues from cysteine through phenylalanine. CDR3 DNA only is kept here, 39 bases in frame from base 1. CDR1 SGHNT and CDR2 YENEEA were looked up in the germline V gene. To be selected, patients needed enough residual fresh-frozen tumor tissue and more than two years of available survival data. None of the glioblastoma patients carried an isocitrate dehydrogenase mutation, although molecular status otherwise varied. PBMC were collected before vaccination, two weeks after the third vaccination, and at tumor progression if tumor progression occurred. Genomic DNA was extracted with the Qiagen DNeasy Blood extraction Kit. Using the immunoSEQ assay, TCRB CDR3 regions were amplified from approximately 1.9 micrograms of genomic DNA, or from all available DNA when less than that was on hand. The multiplex PCR employed 60 forward primers targeting TCR V beta segments and 13 reverse primers targeting J beta segments. To estimate reads per starting template, synthetic control templates were spiked into each sample at limiting dilution. The Illumina HiSeq System generated sequencing reads of 87 bp. Per the authors' processing: PCR and sequencing errors were removed by a nearest neighbor algorithm that merged closely related sequences. TCR overlap was defined as the percentage of unique tumor TCR beta sequences that were also present in the same patient's peripheral blood. As stored in TCRdb, this immuneACCESS dataset retains in-frame rearrangements with V and J assigned. A fraction of the clones does not appear; measured against another copy, unresolved V genes explain less than half of the discrepancy, and the remainder lacks a known reason. From that table come the V and J calls and clone size; the DNA was used to work out D and trimming. Across this sample there are fewer than 35,000 clones, with more than 85% seen only once. The top ten clones comprise roughly 2.3% of the sample.

Broad study findings and their caveats: No direct relationship between TCR clonality and survival was found, suggesting that a diverse polyclonal response may matter. The cohort was small and heterogeneous, only a few patients had full blood and tumor sets, and even fewer had initial-recurrent tumor pairs. Longer time to progression and overall survival after dendritic cell vaccination were predicted by higher estimated pretreatment TIL content. The three-group TCR overlap response model was characterized as speculative, and prospective validation of the model was stated to be required.

This clonotype was sampled from a human donor with glioblastoma. Sequences were derived from blood, sampled before dendritic cell vaccination. The chain couples TRBV11-3 to TRBJ2-7, and 9 bases in between align with TRBD1. The DNA sequence reads TGTGCCAGCAGCACCGGACAGGGGCTCGAGCAGTACTTC. It translates as CASSTGQGLEQYF.